These 18 T cell receptor beta chains share one sample of origin, sequenced in a study of cytomegalovirus exposure and HLA in healthy donors. The PCR used 60 Vbeta and 13 Jbeta primers. The assay was immunoSEQ multiplex PCR, and TCRdb's table has in-frame clones only and misses some. There are about 160,000 clones in the sample; less than 80% occur only once, and 2% to 2.5% lies in the top ten. What was sequenced was PBMCs. The receptors come from a man aged 35 to 55 in good health and CMV-seronegative.

The CDR3 coding sequence is TGTGCCAGCAGCCCCCCGACAGGGCCCGGGGAGCTGTTTTTT. It yields the protein CASSPPTGPGELFF. The chain employs TRBV11-1 and TRBJ2-2; TRBD1 agrees at 7 bases. V dropped 5 bases and J dropped 6; count of bases not matched to a gene: 6. Per the germline V gene, CDR1 is SGHAT and CDR2 is FQDESV (reference sequence). This CDR3 region has 14 residues.

This rearrangement joins TRBV6-1 to TRBJ1-5; 9 bases agree with TRBD1. The CDR3 loop spans 14 amino acids. Germline loops: CDR1 MNHNS, CDR2 SASEGT. V gave up 4 bases and J gave up 4 bases; unmatched junction bases: 2. CDR3 loop: CASSVGTGNQPQHF. CDR3 in DNA: TGTGCCAGCAGTGTAGGGACAGGGAATCAGCCCCAGCATTTT.

This chain uses TRBV6-1 with TRBJ2-7; 7 nucleotides match TRBD1. Germline trimming cut 2 bases from V and 1 base from J; bases unmatched to any gene: 8. The V gene's germline CDR1 is MNHNS and CDR2 SASEGT. The CDR3 has 16 amino acids. The CDR3 sequence: CASSEFTWDRSYEQYF. The CDR3 nucleotides are TGTGCCAGCAGTGAATTTACGTGGGACAGATCCTACGAGCAGTACTTC.

V and J are TRBV2 and TRBJ2-7, with a tentative D call TRBD2 (6 bases). CDR1 is SNHLY and CDR2 is FYNNEI in the germline V gene. V shed 3 bases and J shed 1 base, with 16 bases lying between them. The CDR3 consists of 16 residues. In DNA form, the CDR3 reads TGTGCCAGCAGTGAGGAGCGGGCTGCGCAATCCTACGAGCAGTACTTC. Translating it yields CASSEERAAQSYEQYF.

This chain connects TRBV11-3 to TRBJ2-5; 12 positions agree with TRBD2. The J call may be wrong; the DNA end is better matched by TRBJ2-7. CDR1 is SGHNT, CDR2 YENEEA, per germline. The CDR3 totals 15 residues. The CDR3 DNA sequence: TGTGCCAGCAGCTCTCTAGCGGGAGGGGGGGGCGAGCAGTACTTC. Translated, it gives CASSSLAGGGGEQYF.

The chain links TRBV7-2 to TRBJ2-1; 8 nucleotides align to TRBD2. The CDR3 is 15 amino acids. The germline V gene encodes CDR1 SGHTA and CDR2 FQGNSA. The ends lost 4 bases at V and 8 bases at J; junction bases unmatched: 10. CDR3 region: CASSWPGTSEHEQFF. The CDR3 coding sequence is TGTGCCAGCAGCTGGCCCGGGACTAGTGAGCATGAGCAGTTCTTC.

This clone was detected only a few times. The rearrangement joins TRBV5-1 to TRBJ2-1, with 11 bases lining up with TRBD2. The CDR3 is 15 amino acids. Germline trimming cut 4 bases from V and 6 bases from J; bases unmatched to any gene: 6. The V gene's germline CDR1 is SGHRS and CDR2 YFSETQ. The CDR3 protein is CASSLGTSGINEQFF. DNA for the CDR3: TGCGCCAGCAGCCTCGGGACTAGCGGAATCAATGAGCAGTTCTTC.

V usage is TRBV29-1 and J usage is TRBJ2-1; 10 nucleotides line up with TRBD2. From germline, CDR1 is SQVTM and CDR2 ANQGSEA. J was trimmed by 6 bases and V by 0 bases; bases with no gene match: 8. CDR3 length equals 16 residues. The CDR3 sequence is CSVEDVLAGVPNEQFF. The CDR3 region has the DNA TGCAGCGTTGAAGATGTTCTAGCGGGAGTGCCCAATGAGCAGTTCTTC.

The rearrangement uses TRBV20-1 and TRBJ2-1, with a tentative D call TRBD2 (6 bases). Trimming took off 4 bases at V and 10 bases at J, with 11 bases between the two ends. CDR3 length: 11 amino acids. In germline, CDR1 is DFQATT, CDR2 SNEGSKA (reference sequence). The CDR3 DNA follows: TGCAGTGCTACTGGGGCGGGGGAGCAGTTCTTC. Encoded protein: CSATGAGEQFF.

This chain connects TRBV6-5 to TRBJ2-3, with D tentatively TRBD2 (6 bases). The CDR3 is 15 residues long. V lost 3 bases and J 0 bases, leaving 10 bases between the germline ends. Germline CDR1 is MNHEY and CDR2 is SVGAGI. The DNA for the CDR3 is TGTGCCAGCAGTTATCTAGGGACTAGCACAGATACGCAGTATTTT. It specifies CASSYLGTSTDTQYF.

The genes are TRBV7-2 and TRBJ1-5; D ambiguous. V was trimmed by 5 bases and J by 9 bases, leaving 17 bases between them. CDR1 SGHTA and CDR2 FQGNSA come from the germline V gene. The CDR3 loop spans 14 amino acids. The CDR3 coding sequence is TGTGCCAGCAGCCCCCGGGGAGGATTCGGGCCCCAGCATTTT. It yields the protein CASSPRGGFGPQHF.

This sequence joins TRBV5-1 and TRBJ2-1; 7 bases align to TRBD2. J lost 4 bases, V lost 0 bases, and 7 bases had no gene match. CDR1 is SGHRS, CDR2 YFSETQ, per germline. The CDR3 contains 16 residues. CDR3 region: CASSLGGSSGYNEQFF. DNA for the CDR3: TGCGCCAGCAGCTTGGGGGGGTCTAGCGGATACAATGAGCAGTTCTTC.

The chain recombines TRBV13 with TRBJ2-1; 14 bases agree with TRBD2. The CDR3 runs 20 residues. Looked up from germline, CDR1 is PRHDT and CDR2 is FYEKMQ (reference sequence). Germline trimming cut 6 bases from V and 3 bases from J; bases unmatched to any gene: 16. CDR3 coding DNA: TGTGCCAGCAGTATGAGTCCGGGACTAGCGGGAGCCCCCTTCTACAATGAGCAGTTCTTC. Amino acid sequence: CASSMSPGLAGAPFYNEQFF.

The J gene is TRBJ2-7, the V gene TRBV2; a weak D match, TRBD1 (5 bases). The CDR3 loop spans 14 amino acids. From germline, CDR1 is SNHLY and CDR2 FYNNEI. The ends were cut back, 2 bases at V and 6 bases at J, with 14 bases in the middle. The CDR3 reads CASSEIRGLGEQYF. In DNA form, the CDR3 reads TGTGCCAGCAGTGAAATTAGGGGTTTGGGCGAGCAGTACTTC. The full variable domain, in which reference TRBV2 and TRBJ2-7 provide the parts outside the CDR3, is EPEVTQTPSHQVTQMGQEVILRCVPISNHLYFYWYRQILGQKVEFLVSFYNNEISEKSEIFDDQFSVERPDGSNFTLKIRSTKLEDSAMYFCASSEIRGLGEQYFGPGTRLTVT.

The chain combines TRBV29-1 with TRBJ1-2; D is ambiguous. Germline CDR1 and CDR2: SQVTM and ANQGSEA. CDR3 length: 12 residues. V was clipped by 7 bases and J by 4 bases, with 13 bases between them. The CDR3 here is CSARPEGYGYTF. As DNA, the CDR3 is TGCAGCGCCCGGCCAGAGGGCTATGGCTACACCTTC.

The V call is TRBV15, the J call TRBJ1-1; D gene uncertain. The length of the CDR3 is 12 residues. V shed 7 bases and J shed 11 bases, with 17 bases lying between them. Germline lookup yields CDR1 LNHNV and CDR2 YYDKDF (reference sequence). The CDR3 sequence is CATMSDGKRAFF. For the CDR3, the DNA is TGTGCCACCATGTCGGACGGGAAGCGGGCTTTCTTT.

In DNA form, the CDR3 reads TGTGCCAGCAGTCGTACAGGCACTATCTCTGGAAACACCATATATTTT. Protein: CASSRTGTISGNTIYF. This chain uses TRBV28 with TRBJ1-3, with D possibly being TRBD1 (5 bases). Trimming shortened V by 5 bases and J by 0 bases, and 14 bases separated the two germline ends. The CDR3 is 16 amino acids. The germline CDR1 and CDR2 sequences are MDHEN and SYDVKM. Full variable domain (outside the CDR3, taken from reference TRBV28 and TRBJ1-3): DVKVTQSSRYLVKRTGEKVFLECVQDMDHENMFWYRQDPGLGLRLIYFSYDVKMKEKGDIPEGYSVSREKKERFSLILESASTNQTSMYLCASSRTGTISGNTIYFGEGSWLTVV.

Worth noting for this clone: The junction does not match germline at one end; this may be a read error. The V and J genes are TRBV18 and TRBJ2-4, with D perhaps matching TRBD2 (5 bases). Germline CDR1 is KGHSH and CDR2 is LQKENI. The length of the CDR3 is 15 residues. The CDR3 DNA reads as TGTGCCAGCTTCGGGGAGTCATCGGCCAAAAACAGTCAGTACTTC. Amino acid sequence: CASFGESSAKNSQYF.